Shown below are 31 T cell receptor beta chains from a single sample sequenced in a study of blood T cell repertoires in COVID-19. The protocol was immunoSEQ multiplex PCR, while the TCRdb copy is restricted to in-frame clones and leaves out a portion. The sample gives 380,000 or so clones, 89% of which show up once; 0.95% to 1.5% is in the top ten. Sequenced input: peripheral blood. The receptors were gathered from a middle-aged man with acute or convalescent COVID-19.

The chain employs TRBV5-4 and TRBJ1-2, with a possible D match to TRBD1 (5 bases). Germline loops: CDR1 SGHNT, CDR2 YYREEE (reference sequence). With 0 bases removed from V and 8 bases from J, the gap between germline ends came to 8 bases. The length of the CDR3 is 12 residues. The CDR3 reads CASSLGRDGYTF. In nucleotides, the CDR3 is TGTGCCAGCAGCTTGGGGAGGGACGGCTACACCTTC.

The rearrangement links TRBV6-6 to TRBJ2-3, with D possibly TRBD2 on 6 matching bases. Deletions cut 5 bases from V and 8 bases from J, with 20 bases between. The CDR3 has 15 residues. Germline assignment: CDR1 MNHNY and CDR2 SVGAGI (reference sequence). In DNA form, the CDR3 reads TGTGCCAGCAGTCCCCCAAGTGGGGGGTCAAGTACGCAGTATTTT. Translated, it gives CASSPPSGGSSTQYF.

CDR3 loop: CASSLQGSSELVDTQYF. The DNA for the CDR3 is TGTGCCAGCAGTTTACAAGGCTCTAGCGAGTTGGTAGATACGCAGTATTTT. The genes are TRBV27 and TRBJ2-3, with D possibly being TRBD2 (6 bases). The CDR3 has 17 residues. The germline V gene has CDR1 MNHEY and CDR2 SMNVEV (reference sequence). V lost 2 bases and J lost 5, with 20 bases in between.

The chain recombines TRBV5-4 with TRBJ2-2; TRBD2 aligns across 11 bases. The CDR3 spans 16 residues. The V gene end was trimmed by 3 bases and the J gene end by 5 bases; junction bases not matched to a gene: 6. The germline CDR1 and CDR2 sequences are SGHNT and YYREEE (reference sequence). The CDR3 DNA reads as TGTGCCAGCAGCTCCCTAGCGGGAGGAAGGACCGGGGAGCTGTTTTTT. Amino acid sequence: CASSSLAGGRTGELFF. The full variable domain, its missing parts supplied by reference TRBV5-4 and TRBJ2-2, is ETGVTQSPTHLIKTRGQQVTLRCSSQSGHNTVSWYQQALGQGPQFIFQYYREEENGRGNFPPRFSGLQFPNYSSELNVNALELDDSALYLCASSSLAGGRTGELFFGEGSRLTVL.

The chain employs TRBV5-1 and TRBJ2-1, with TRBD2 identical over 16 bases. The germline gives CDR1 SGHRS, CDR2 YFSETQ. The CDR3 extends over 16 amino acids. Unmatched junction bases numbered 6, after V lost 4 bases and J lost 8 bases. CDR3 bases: TGCGCCAGCAGCGTGGGGACTAGCGGGGGGGCACATGAGCAGTTCTTC. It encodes CASSVGTSGGAHEQFF.

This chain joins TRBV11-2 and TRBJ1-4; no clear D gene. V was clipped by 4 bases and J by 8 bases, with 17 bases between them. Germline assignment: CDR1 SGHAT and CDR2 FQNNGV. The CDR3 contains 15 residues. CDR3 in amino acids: CASSSNRVSGEKLFF. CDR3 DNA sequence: TGTGCCAGCAGCTCCAACCGGGTTTCTGGGGAAAAACTGTTTTTT.

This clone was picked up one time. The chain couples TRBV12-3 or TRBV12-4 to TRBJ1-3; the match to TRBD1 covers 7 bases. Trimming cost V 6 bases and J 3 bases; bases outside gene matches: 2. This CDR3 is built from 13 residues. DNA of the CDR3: TGTGCCAGCAGGGCAGGGGGTGGAAACACCATATATTTT. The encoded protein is CASRAGGGNTIYF.

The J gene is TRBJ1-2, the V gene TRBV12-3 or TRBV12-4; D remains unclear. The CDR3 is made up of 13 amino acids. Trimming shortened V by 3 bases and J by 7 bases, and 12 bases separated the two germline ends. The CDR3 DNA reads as TGTGCCAGCAGTTTCGGCAACACGGGTGGCTACACCTTC. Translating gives CASSFGNTGGYTF.

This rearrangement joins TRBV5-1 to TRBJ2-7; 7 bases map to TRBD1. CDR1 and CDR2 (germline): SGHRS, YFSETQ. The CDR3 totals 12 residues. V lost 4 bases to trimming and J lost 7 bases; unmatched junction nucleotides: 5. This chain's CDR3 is CASSRDSREQYF. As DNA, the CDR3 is TGCGCCAGCAGCAGGGACAGCAGGGAGCAGTACTTC.

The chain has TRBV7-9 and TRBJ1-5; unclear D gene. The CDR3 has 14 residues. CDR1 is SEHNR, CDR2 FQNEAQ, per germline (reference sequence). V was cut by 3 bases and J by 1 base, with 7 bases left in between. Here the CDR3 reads CASSFSESNQPQHF. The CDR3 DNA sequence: TGTGCCAGCAGCTTTTCAGAAAGCAATCAGCCCCAGCATTTT.

CDR3 sequence: CASSLTGGVENEQFF. CDR3 nucleotide sequence: TGTGCCAGTAGTTTGACAGGGGGCGTTGAGAATGAGCAGTTCTTC. This chain uses TRBV19 with TRBJ2-1, with 10 bases lining up with TRBD1. This CDR3 has 15 amino acids. The junction had 8 bases not matched to a gene; V was cut back by 5 bases and J by 7 bases. The germline CDR1 and CDR2 sequences are LNHDA and SQIVND (reference sequence).

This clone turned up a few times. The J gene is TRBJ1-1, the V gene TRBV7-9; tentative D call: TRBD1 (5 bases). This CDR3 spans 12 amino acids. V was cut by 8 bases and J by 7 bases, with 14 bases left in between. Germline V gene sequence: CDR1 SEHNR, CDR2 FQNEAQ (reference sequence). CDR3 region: CASWGEGSEAFF. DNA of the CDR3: TGTGCCAGCTGGGGGGAGGGGAGTGAAGCTTTCTTT.

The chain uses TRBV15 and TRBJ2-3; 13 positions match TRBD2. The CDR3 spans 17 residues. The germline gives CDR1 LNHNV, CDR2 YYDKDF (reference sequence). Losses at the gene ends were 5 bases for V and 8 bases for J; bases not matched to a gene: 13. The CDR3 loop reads CATSRYPTSGGASTQYF. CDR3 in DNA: TGTGCCACCAGCCGATACCCCACTAGCGGGGGGGCATCTACGCAGTATTTT.

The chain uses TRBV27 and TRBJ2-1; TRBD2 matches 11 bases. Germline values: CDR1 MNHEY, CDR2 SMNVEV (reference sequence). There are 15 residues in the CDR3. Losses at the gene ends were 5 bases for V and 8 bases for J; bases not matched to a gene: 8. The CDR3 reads CASSPTSGSIDEQFF. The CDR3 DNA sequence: TGTGCCAGCAGTCCAACTAGCGGGAGTATAGATGAGCAGTTCTTC.

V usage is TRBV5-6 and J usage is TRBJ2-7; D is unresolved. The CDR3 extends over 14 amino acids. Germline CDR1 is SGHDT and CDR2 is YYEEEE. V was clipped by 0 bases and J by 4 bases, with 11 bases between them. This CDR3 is CASSLANSLYEQYF. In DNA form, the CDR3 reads TGTGCCAGCAGCTTGGCGAACAGCCTTTACGAGCAGTACTTC.

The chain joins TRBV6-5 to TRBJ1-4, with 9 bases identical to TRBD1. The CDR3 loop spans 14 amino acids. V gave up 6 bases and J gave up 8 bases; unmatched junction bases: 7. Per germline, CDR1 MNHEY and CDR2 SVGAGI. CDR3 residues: CASRGTGGWEKLFF. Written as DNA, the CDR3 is TGTGCCAGCAGGGGAACAGGGGGCTGGGAAAAACTGTTTTTT.

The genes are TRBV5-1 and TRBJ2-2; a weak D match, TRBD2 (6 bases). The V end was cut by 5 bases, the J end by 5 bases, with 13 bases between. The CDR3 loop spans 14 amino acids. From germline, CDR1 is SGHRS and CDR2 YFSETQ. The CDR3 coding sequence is TGCGCCAGCAGATTAGCGGTAGAGACCGGGGAGCTGTTTTTT. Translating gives CASRLAVETGELFF.

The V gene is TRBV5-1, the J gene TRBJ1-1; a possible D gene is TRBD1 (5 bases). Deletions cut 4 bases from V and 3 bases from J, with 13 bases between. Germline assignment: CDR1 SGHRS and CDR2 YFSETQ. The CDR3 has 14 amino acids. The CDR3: CASSRGFRDTEAFF. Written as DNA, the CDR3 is TGCGCCAGCAGCAGGGGATTTCGGGACACTGAAGCTTTCTTT.

CDR3 in DNA: TGTGCCATCAGTGAGTCGGTCCAGGGGGTAATCGACGAGCAGTACTTC. Translating it yields CAISESVQGVIDEQYF. This chain links TRBV10-3 with TRBJ2-7; TRBD1 matches at 7 bases. Germline trimming cut 0 bases from V and 5 bases from J; bases unmatched to any gene: 10. The CDR3 spans 16 residues. CDR1 is ENHRY, CDR2 SYGVKD, per germline.

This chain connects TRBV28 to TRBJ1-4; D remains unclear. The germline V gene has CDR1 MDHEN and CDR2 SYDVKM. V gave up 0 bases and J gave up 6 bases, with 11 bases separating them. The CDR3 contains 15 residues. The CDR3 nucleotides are TGTGCCAGCAGTTTATGGGCCAGGCCCCATGAAAAACTGTTTTTT. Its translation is CASSLWARPHEKLFF.

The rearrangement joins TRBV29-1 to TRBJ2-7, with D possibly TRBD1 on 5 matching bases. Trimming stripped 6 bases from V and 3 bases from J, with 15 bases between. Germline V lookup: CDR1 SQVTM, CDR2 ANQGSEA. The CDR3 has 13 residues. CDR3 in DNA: TGCAGCGTCCATGGTTGGGGCGACTACGAGCAGTACTTC. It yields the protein CSVHGWGDYEQYF.

The CDR3 DNA sequence: TGTGCCAGCAGCACCCCGGGGACAGGACAAGAGACCCAGTACTTC. Amino acid sequence: CASSTPGTGQETQYF. The chain is built from TRBV5-4 and TRBJ2-5; the match to TRBD1 covers 8 bases. The CDR3 is 15 amino acids. Per germline, CDR1 SGHNT and CDR2 YYREEE (reference sequence). The trim removed 4 bases at V and 2 bases at J, leaving 7 bases unmatched.

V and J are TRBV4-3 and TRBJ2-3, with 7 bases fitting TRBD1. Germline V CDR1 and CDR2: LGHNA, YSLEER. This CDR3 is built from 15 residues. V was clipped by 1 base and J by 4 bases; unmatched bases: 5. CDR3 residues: CASSQGDSLSDTQYF. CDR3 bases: TGCGCCAGCAGCCAAGGGGACAGCCTATCAGATACGCAGTATTTT.

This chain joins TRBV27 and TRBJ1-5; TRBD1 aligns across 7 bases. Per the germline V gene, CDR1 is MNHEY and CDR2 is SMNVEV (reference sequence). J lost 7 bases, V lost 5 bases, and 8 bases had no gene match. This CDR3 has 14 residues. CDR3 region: CASSLTGTEQPQHF. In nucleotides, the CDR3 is TGTGCCAGCAGTCTGACAGGGACAGAGCAGCCCCAGCATTTT.

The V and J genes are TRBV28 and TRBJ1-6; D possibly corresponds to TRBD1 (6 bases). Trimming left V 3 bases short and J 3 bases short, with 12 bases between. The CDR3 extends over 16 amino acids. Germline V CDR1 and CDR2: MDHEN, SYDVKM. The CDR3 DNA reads TGTGCCAGCAGTTTGGGGTCCAGGGGCTATAATTCACCCCTCCACTTT. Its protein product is CASSLGSRGYNSPLHF. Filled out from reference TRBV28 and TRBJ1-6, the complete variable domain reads DVKVTQSSRYLVKRTGEKVFLECVQDMDHENMFWYRQDPGLGLRLIYFSYDVKMKEKGDIPEGYSVSREKKERFSLILESASTNQTSMYLCASSLGSRGYNSPLHFGNGTRLTVT.

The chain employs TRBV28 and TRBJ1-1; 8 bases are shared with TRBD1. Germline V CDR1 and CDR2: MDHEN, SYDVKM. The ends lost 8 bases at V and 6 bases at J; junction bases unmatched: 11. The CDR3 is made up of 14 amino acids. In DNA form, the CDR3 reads TGTGCCAGCCACTACTCGACAGGGGTCCCTGAAGCTTTCTTT. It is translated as CASHYSTGVPEAFF.

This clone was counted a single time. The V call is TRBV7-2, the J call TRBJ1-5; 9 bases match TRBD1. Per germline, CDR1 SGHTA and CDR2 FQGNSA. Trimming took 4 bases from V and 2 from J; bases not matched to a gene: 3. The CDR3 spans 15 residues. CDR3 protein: CASSWTGVGNQPQHF. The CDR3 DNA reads TGTGCCAGCAGCTGGACAGGGGTAGGCAATCAGCCCCAGCATTTT. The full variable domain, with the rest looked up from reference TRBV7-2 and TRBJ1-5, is GAGVSQSPSNKVTEKGKDVELRCDPISGHTALYWYRQSLGQGLEFLIYFQGNSAPDKSGLPSDRFSAERTGGSVSTLTIQRTQQEDSAVYLCASSWTGVGNQPQHFGDGTRLSIL.

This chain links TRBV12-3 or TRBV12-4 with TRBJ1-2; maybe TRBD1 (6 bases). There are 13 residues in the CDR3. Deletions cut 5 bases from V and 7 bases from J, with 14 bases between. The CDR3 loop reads CASSPTQGSGYTF. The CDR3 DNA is TGTGCCAGCAGTCCCACGCAGGGGTCTGGCTACACCTTC.

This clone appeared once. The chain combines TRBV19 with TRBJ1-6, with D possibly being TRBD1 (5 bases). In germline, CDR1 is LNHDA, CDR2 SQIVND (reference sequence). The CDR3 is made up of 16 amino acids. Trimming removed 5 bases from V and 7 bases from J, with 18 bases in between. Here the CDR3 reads CASSALAEEGNSPLHF. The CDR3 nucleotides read TGTGCCAGTAGTGCTTTGGCGGAGGAGGGGAATTCACCCCTCCACTTT.

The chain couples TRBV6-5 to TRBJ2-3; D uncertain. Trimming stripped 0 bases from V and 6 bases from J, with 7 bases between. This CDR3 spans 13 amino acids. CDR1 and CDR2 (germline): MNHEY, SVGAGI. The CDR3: CASSYSERDTQYF. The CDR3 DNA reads TGTGCCAGCAGTTACTCGGAGAGGGATACGCAGTATTTT.

The CDR3 nucleotides read TGTGCCACTTCGGGATCGGGGGATACGCAGTATTTT. Translating it yields CATSGSGDTQYF. The chain links TRBV19 to TRBJ2-3; maybe TRBD2 (5 bases). The CDR3 sequence is 12 residues long. V lost 10 bases to trimming and J lost 6 bases, with 14 bases between them. Germline CDR1 LNHDA, CDR2 SQIVND (reference sequence).